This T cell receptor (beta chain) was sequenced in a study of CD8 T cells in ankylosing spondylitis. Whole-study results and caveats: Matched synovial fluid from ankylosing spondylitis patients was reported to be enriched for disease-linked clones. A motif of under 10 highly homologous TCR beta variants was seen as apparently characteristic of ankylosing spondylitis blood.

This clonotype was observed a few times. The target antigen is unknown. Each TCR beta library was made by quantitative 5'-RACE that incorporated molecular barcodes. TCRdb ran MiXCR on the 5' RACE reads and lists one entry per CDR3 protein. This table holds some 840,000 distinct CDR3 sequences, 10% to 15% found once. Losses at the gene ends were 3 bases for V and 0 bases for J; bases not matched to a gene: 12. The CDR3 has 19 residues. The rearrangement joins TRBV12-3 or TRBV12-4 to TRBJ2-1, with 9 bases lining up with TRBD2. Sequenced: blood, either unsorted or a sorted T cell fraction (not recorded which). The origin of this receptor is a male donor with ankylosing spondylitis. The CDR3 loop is CASSFGRIAGDLSYNEQFF. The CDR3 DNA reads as TGTGCCAGCAGTTTTGGGCGAATAGCGGGAGACCTCTCCTACAATGAGCAGTTCTTC.